This T cell receptor (beta chain) was documented in a study of blood T cell repertoires in COVID-19. This clone has only one observation. Sequenced by immunoSEQ multiplex PCR; TCRdb stores in-frame clones only, minus some. The data show 200,000 to 250,000 clones, with roughly 90% seen just once and over 15% held by the top ten. Germline V gene sequence: CDR1 SGHTA, CDR2 FQGNSA. Trimming removed 5 bases from V and 0 bases from J, with 11 bases in between. The CDR3 is 15 amino acids. This sequence originates from a man aged 45-65 years with COVID-19, enrolled during active disease. Specimen: peripheral blood. This chain connects TRBV7-2 to TRBJ2-1, with a possible D match to TRBD1 (5 bases). This CDR3 is CASSPRVLSYNEQFF. The CDR3 DNA follows: TGTGCCAGCAGCCCCAGGGTTCTCTCCTACAATGAGCAGTTCTTC. Full variable domain (rest looked up from reference TRBV7-2 and TRBJ2-1): GAGVSQSPSNKVTEKGKDVELRCDPISGHTALYWYRQSLGQGLEFLIYFQGNSAPDKSGLPSDRFSAERTGGSVSTLTIQRTQQEDSAVYLCASSPRVLSYNEQFFGPGTRLTVL.